This is a list of T cell receptor beta chains from one sample in a study of cytomegalovirus exposure and HLA in healthy donors. TCRdb keeps only in-frame clones here, not all; method: immunoSEQ multiplex PCR. The sample lists roughly 190,000 clones, about 76% seen once, with roughly 1.5% in the top ten. Sequencing used PBMCs. These receptors all stem from a woman in her forties or fifties in good health and CMV-seronegative. Both conserved end residues are part of each CDR3.

j_call v_call cdr3_aa
TRBJ1-1 TRBV29-1 CSAGRDTNTEAFF
TRBJ2-5 TRBV7-6 CASSLGLAVETQYF
TRBJ1-6 TRBV6-5 CASSSPGEGASSPLHF
TRBJ2-3 TRBV11-1 CASSFWQGLKDTQYF
TRBJ1-2 TRBV7-2 CASSLNRMYGYTF
TRBJ1-4 TRBV7-9 CASSLDGGTNEKLFF
TRBJ2-5 TRBV7-2 CASSLAGTSARETQYF
TRBJ2-1 TRBV7-2 CASSLITGSVEQFF
TRBJ1-6 TRBV7-6 CASSLALGYGSPLHF
TRBJ1-1 TRBV6-1 CASSETTANTEAFF
TRBJ1-4 TRBV7-2 CASGNRGLNEKLFF
TRBJ2-1 TRBV11-3 CASSLTGGLRGEQFF
TRBJ2-5 TRBV9 CASSDPWGTGVQETQYF
TRBJ1-1 TRBV6-5 CASSWGQNTEAFF
TRBJ2-1 TRBV7-3 CASSLRGLAVNNEQFF
TRBJ1-1 TRBV27 CASSFFAQGVNTEAFF
TRBJ1-1 TRBV5-6 CASSLRGLNTEAFF
TRBJ1-3 TRBV5-6 CASSLGGSSGNTIYF
TRBJ2-2 TRBV6-1 CASSAQWTGLTGELFF
TRBJ1-2 TRBV27 CASRSPLRGLWGYTF
TRBJ2-3 TRBV7-3 CASSPTSGRPSDTQYF
TRBJ1-6 TRBV5-5 CASSLQAGRQHSPLHF
TRBJ2-2 TRBV18 CASSPPGTGELFF
TRBJ1-4 TRBV29-1 CSVRQGGEKLFF
TRBJ1-2 TRBV7-9 CASSLGGDYGYTF
TRBJ2-7 TRBV7-2 CASSLVPQNYEQYF
TRBJ1-4 TRBV4-3 CASSHILSRDNEKLFF
TRBJ1-2 TRBV7-2 CASSPSPTGVNYGYTF
TRBJ1-1 TRBV19 CASSHRTANLMNTEAFF
TRBJ1-5 TRBV25-1 CASSDPRTGDFQPQHF
TRBJ2-1 TRBV29-1 CSVEAADRAGSEQFF
TRBJ1-1 TRBV7-3 CASSLLRNTEAFF
TRBJ1-6 TRBV6-6 CASRTAQGVENSPLHF
TRBJ2-7 TRBV28 CASSLVSGEQYF
TRBJ1-2 TRBV15 CATSLTTGVSYGYTF
TRBJ2-3 TRBV7-2 CASSLGHSSTDTQYF
TRBJ1-1 TRBV15 CATKYRDRGGSEAFF
TRBJ2-2 TRBV7-3 CASSLGLAGGGGELFF
TRBJ2-5 TRBV7-3 CASSGGGGPQETQYF
TRBJ2-3 TRBV27 CASSLGWRGTDTQYF
TRBJ2-7 TRBV6-1 CASRDKYEQYF
TRBJ1-1 TRBV9 CASSGGQGVTKWTEAFF
TRBJ2-5 TRBV29-1 CSVEKHPFSVTQETQYF
TRBJ1-1 TRBV5-1 CASSSKTGKSEAFF
TRBJ2-2 TRBV7-9 CASSLALGAVSTRELFF
TRBJ2-5 TRBV15 CATSNSGHRQETQYF
TRBJ2-7 TRBV5-4 CASRQQDRGGYEQYF
TRBJ1-4 TRBV2 CASGGWAKNEKLFF
TRBJ1-1 TRBV27 CASSSRTGRNTEAFF
TRBJ2-1 TRBV27 CASSLAGTYNEQFF
. TRBV18 CASSPTGESNEQYF
TRBJ1-4 TRBV2 CASTKNPGQLDEKLFF